Listed here are 30 T cell receptor beta chains from one sample, sequenced in a study of B cell selection in AIRE deficiency. The regulatory T cell sort gate was CD4+CD25hiCD127low/negative. Libraries were prepared by immunoSEQ multiplex PCR; TCRdb keeps only in-frame clonotypes and omits some of them. This table holds about 26,000 clones, around 92% found once. Sequenced sample: CD4+CD25+ Tregs sorted from PBMCs. All receptors derive from a human donor in good health.

The chain uses TRBV5-4 and TRBJ2-5; 10 positions agree with TRBD1. Per the germline V gene, CDR1 is SGHNT and CDR2 is YYREEE (reference sequence). The V segment lost 4 bases and the J segment 5 bases; nucleotides outside the gene matches: 5. The CDR3 is 14 residues long. CDR3 sequence: CASSQGQGSETQYF. DNA for the CDR3: TGTGCCAGCAGCCAGGGACAGGGGAGCGAGACCCAGTACTTC.

This sequence joins TRBV6-1 and TRBJ2-7; D not resolved. Looked up from germline, CDR1 is MNHNS and CDR2 is SASEGT. Trimming took 6 bases from V and 4 from J, leaving 13 bases between them. This CDR3 is built from 13 residues. The CDR3 spells CASSDRPGYEQYF. CDR3 sequence (DNA): TGTGCCAGCAGCGATCGGCCCGGGTACGAGCAGTACTTC.

The chain joins TRBV5-1 to TRBJ2-3; 7 nucleotides agree with TRBD1. Germline V lookup: CDR1 SGHRS, CDR2 YFSETQ. This CDR3 contains 16 residues. With 4 bases clipped from V and 0 bases from J, the junction kept 8 bases outside the gene matches. This chain's CDR3 is CASSPGTEWSTDTQYF. The DNA of the CDR3 is TGCGCCAGCAGCCCGGGGACAGAGTGGAGCACAGATACGCAGTATTTT. Full variable domain (remainder filled in from reference TRBV5-1 and TRBJ2-3): KAGVTQTPRYLIKTRGQQVTLSCSPISGHRSVSWYQQTPGQGLQFLFEYFSETQRNKGNFPGRFSGRQFSNSRSEMNVSTLELGDSALYLCASSPGTEWSTDTQYFGPGTRLTVL.

The CDR3: CASTKGVRSNQPQHF. In DNA, the CDR3 is TGTGCCAGTACCAAGGGGGTGAGAAGCAATCAGCCCCAGCATTTT. The chain has TRBV19 and TRBJ1-5; D is possibly TRBD1 (6 bases). The CDR3 sequence is 15 residues long. Trimming took off 7 bases at V and 1 base at J, with 14 bases between the two ends. Looked up from germline, CDR1 is LNHDA and CDR2 is SQIVND (reference sequence).

This sequence joins TRBV10-2 and TRBJ1-5, with 7 bases fitting TRBD1. Germline CDR1 and CDR2: WSHSY and SAAADI. J gave up 3 bases and V 6 bases, and 5 bases lay outside the gene matches. This CDR3 is built from 14 residues. DNA for the CDR3: TGCGCCAGCAGGCAGGGGGTTAACAATCAGCCCCAGCATTTT. Translating it yields CASRQGVNNQPQHF.

The chain employs TRBV7-9 and TRBJ1-2, with D maybe TRBD1 (6 bases). CDR1 is SEHNR, CDR2 FQNEAQ, per germline (reference sequence). The V end was cut by 5 bases, the J end by 6 bases, with 13 bases between. There are 13 residues in the CDR3. In DNA, the CDR3 is TGTGCCAGCAGCCCCACGGGGGCCCATGGCTACACCTTC. Translation: CASSPTGAHGYTF. The full variable domain, with the rest looked up from reference TRBV7-9 and TRBJ1-2, is DTGVSQNPRHKITKRGQNVTFRCDPISEHNRLYWYRQTLGQGPEFLTYFQNEAQLEKSRLLSDRFSAERPKGSFSTLEIQRTEQGDSAMYLCASSPTGAHGYTFGSGTRLTVV.

The genes are TRBV5-1 and TRBJ2-3; the match to TRBD1 covers 7 bases. This CDR3 is built from 15 residues. Losses at the gene ends were 0 bases for V and 2 bases for J; bases not matched to a gene: 3. Germline V lookup: CDR1 SGHRS, CDR2 YFSETQ. The CDR3, as DNA: TGCGCCAGCAGCTTGGCAGGGGGAATCACAGATACGCAGTATTTT. This encodes CASSLAGGITDTQYF.

In its sample, this clone was seen once. J is TRBJ2-5 and V is TRBV5-5; D perhaps matches TRBD2 (5 bases). Trimming removed 0 bases at V and 5 bases at J, with 11 bases between. There are 14 residues in the CDR3. Per the germline V gene, CDR1 is SGHKS and CDR2 is YYEKEE (reference sequence). CDR3 DNA sequence: TGTGCCAGCAGCTTGGCGGCACTAGTGGAGACCCAGTACTTC. It is translated as CASSLAALVETQYF.

This clone has only a few counts. The CDR3 loop is CASSERDPPYSNQPQHF. The CDR3 nucleotides are TGTGCCAGCAGTGAACGCGACCCCCCTTATAGCAATCAGCCCCAGCATTTT. V and J are TRBV6-1 and TRBJ1-5; no reliable D call. Trimming removed 2 bases from V and 0 bases from J, with 14 bases in between. CDR3 length equals 17 residues. The germline V gene encodes CDR1 MNHNS and CDR2 SASEGT.

This clone is a singleton in its sample. V is TRBV6-6 and J is TRBJ1-5, with TRBD1 matching 7 bases. Germline values: CDR1 MNHNY, CDR2 SVGAGI (reference sequence). The J segment lost 3 bases and the V segment lost 5 bases, leaving 4 bases of the junction unmatched. The CDR3 has 14 residues. CDR3 in amino acids: CASSRTGINQPQHF. CDR3 in DNA: TGTGCCAGCAGTCGGACAGGAATCAATCAGCCCCAGCATTTT.

This clone was detected only a few times. This chain connects TRBV29-1 to TRBJ1-2, with a tentative D call TRBD1 (5 bases). The V and J ends lost 0 bases and 4 bases respectively, with 6 bases between them. The CDR3 is 12 residues long. CDR1 is SQVTM and CDR2 is ANQGSEA in the germline V gene. Written as DNA, the CDR3 is TGCAGCGTTGAAGAGGGGGGCTATGGCTACACCTTC. Translating it yields CSVEEGGYGYTF.

CDR3 bases: TGTGCCAGCTCACCAAAACAGATAGGCAACACCGGGGAGCTGTTTTTT. This encodes CASSPKQIGNTGELFF. The chain carries TRBV18 and TRBJ2-2, with D hard to call. Germline lookup yields CDR1 KGHSH and CDR2 LQKENI. Trimming stripped 2 bases from V and 2 bases from J, with 12 bases between. The CDR3 spans 16 residues.

The gene calls are TRBV11-2 and TRBJ1-1, with D possibly matching TRBD1 (5 bases). CDR1 is SGHAT, CDR2 FQNNGV, per germline. CDR3 length: 14 residues. The V and J ends lost 5 bases and 0 bases respectively, with 10 bases between them. The CDR3, as DNA: TGTGCCAGCAGCGTAGGGGTCCTGAACACTGAAGCTTTCTTT. This codes for CASSVGVLNTEAFF.

V and J are TRBV10-3 and TRBJ1-5, with D maybe TRBD1 (5 bases). The germline CDR1 and CDR2 sequences are ENHRY and SYGVKD. CDR3 size: 12 residues. With 10 bases removed from V and 2 bases from J, the gap between germline ends came to 9 bases. This CDR3 reads CATGRGNQPQHF. CDR3 in DNA: TGTGCCACCGGCAGGGGCAATCAGCCCCAGCATTTT.

V usage is TRBV5-8 and J usage is TRBJ2-7; D may correspond to TRBD1 or TRBD2 (5 bases each). The germline V gene encodes CDR1 SGHTS and CDR2 YDEGEE. V lost 6 bases, J lost 6 bases, and 22 bases lay in between. The CDR3 has 15 residues. The CDR3 sequence: CASTPGEGRPGEQYF. Written as DNA, the CDR3 is TGTGCCAGCACCCCGGGTGAGGGGCGACCGGGCGAGCAGTACTTC.

This rearrangement joins TRBV28 to TRBJ2-7, with 14 bases identical to TRBD2. This CDR3 region has 15 residues. Germline trimming cut 8 bases from V and 1 base from J; bases unmatched to any gene: 4. Germline V gene sequence: CDR1 MDHEN, CDR2 SYDVKM. The CDR3 region has the DNA TGTGCCAGCGGTGGACTAGCGGGGGGATCCTACGAGCAGTACTTC. This sequence encodes CASGGLAGGSYEQYF. Looking up the rest from reference TRBV28 and TRBJ2-7 gives the full variable domain: DVKVTQSSRYLVKRTGEKVFLECVQDMDHENMFWYRQDPGLGLRLIYFSYDVKMKEKGDIPEGYSVSREKKERFSLILESASTNQTSMYLCASGGLAGGSYEQYFGPGTRLTVT.

The chain uses TRBV9 and TRBJ1-6; D gene uncertain. The CDR3 is 16 amino acids. Germline V lookup: CDR1 SGDLS, CDR2 YYNGEE. V gave up 4 bases and J gave up 4 bases, with 15 bases separating them. The CDR3 loop reads CASSPSGGFYNSPLHF. CDR3 nucleotides: TGTGCCAGCAGCCCCAGCGGCGGTTTTTATAATTCACCCCTCCACTTT.

The chain joins TRBV6-5 to TRBJ2-7, with D perhaps matching TRBD1 or TRBD2 (5 bases each). The germline V gene has CDR1 MNHEY and CDR2 SVGAGI. Trimming left V 3 bases short and J 1 base short, with 10 bases between. CDR3 length equals 14 residues. Here the CDR3 reads CASSYRDGSYEQYF. The CDR3 nucleotides read TGTGCCAGCAGTTATAGGGACGGATCCTACGAGCAGTACTTC.

In this sample, this clone turned up once. The chain links TRBV5-4 to TRBJ2-1; weak D call: TRBD1 (6 bases). Trimming removed 4 bases at V and 4 bases at J, with 15 bases between. CDR1 and CDR2 (germline): SGHNT, YYREEE (reference sequence). This CDR3 is built from 15 residues. The CDR3 loop reads CASSQGQTPYNEQFF. DNA for the CDR3: TGTGCCAGCAGCCAAGGACAGACACCTTACAATGAGCAGTTCTTC.

The J gene is TRBJ1-3, the V gene TRBV9; D not certain. V was cut by 0 bases and J by 2 bases, with 12 bases left in between. The germline gives CDR1 SGDLS, CDR2 YYNGEE. The CDR3 spans 16 residues. The CDR3, as DNA: TGTGCCAGCAGCGTAGGTGCGGGGTTCACTGGAAACACCATATATTTT. It translates to CASSVGAGFTGNTIYF.

The chain employs TRBV29-1 and TRBJ2-6; D is unclear. With 7 bases removed from V and 0 bases from J, the gap between germline ends came to 4 bases. In germline, CDR1 is SQVTM, CDR2 ANQGSEA. The CDR3 spans 12 residues. Here the CDR3 DNA reads TGCAGCGCCTTCTCTGGGGCCAACGTCCTGACTTTC. It encodes CSAFSGANVLTF.

V and J are TRBV15 and TRBJ1-2; 8 positions agree with TRBD1. J gave up 4 bases and V 3 bases, and 7 bases lay outside the gene matches. The CDR3 covers 15 residues. Germline lookup yields CDR1 LNHNV and CDR2 YYDKDF (reference sequence). As DNA, the CDR3 is TGTGCCACCAGCAGGACCCCAGGGGGCTCCTATGGCTACACCTTC. This gives the protein CATSRTPGGSYGYTF.

The CDR3 coding sequence is TGCGCCAGCAGTAGTGCCGGCGGGGGGGAGCTGTTTTTT. The encoded protein is CASSSAGGGELFF. The chain uses TRBV10-1 and TRBJ2-2, with a weak D call TRBD2 (5 bases). CDR3 length: 13 residues. Germline CDR1 reads WNHNN; CDR2 reads SYGVQD (reference sequence). V shed 5 bases and J shed 8 bases, with 12 bases lying between them.

The CDR3 bases are TGTGCCAGCAGCTCCAGGACAGTCTCTGGGGCCAACGTCCTGACTTTC. It is translated as CASSSRTVSGANVLTF. This chain joins TRBV5-6 and TRBJ2-6; D perhaps matches TRBD1 (6 bases). With 3 bases removed from V and 0 bases from J, the gap between germline ends came to 10 bases. CDR1 is SGHDT, CDR2 YYEEEE, per germline. This CDR3 spans 16 amino acids.

This rearrangement joins TRBV19 to TRBJ1-2; a possible D gene is TRBD1 (6 bases). The V gene lost 5 bases and the J gene lost 4 bases, with 14 bases spanning the gap. Germline values: CDR1 LNHDA, CDR2 SQIVND (reference sequence). This CDR3 has 14 amino acids. Here the CDR3 reads CASSLQGGSYGYTF. The CDR3 DNA reads as TGTGCCAGTAGTTTACAGGGAGGGAGCTATGGCTACACCTTC. Filled out from reference TRBV19 and TRBJ1-2, the complete variable domain reads DGGITQSPKYLFRKEGQNVTLSCEQNLNHDAMYWYRQDPGQGLRLIYYSQIVNDFQKGDIAEGYSVSREKKESFPLTVTSAQKNPTAFYLCASSLQGGSYGYTFGSGTRLTVV.

The J gene is TRBJ2-6, the V gene TRBV7-8; D is unclear. CDR3 length equals 15 residues. The ends were cut back, 2 bases at V and 0 bases at J, with 5 bases in the middle. Germline V gives CDR1 SGHVS, CDR2 FQNEAQ. The chain's CDR3 is CASSLLPSGANVLTF. CDR3 DNA sequence: TGTGCCAGCAGCTTACTGCCCTCTGGGGCCAACGTCCTGACTTTC.

The chain uses TRBV20-1 and TRBJ1-5, with D unclear. The CDR3 is 10 residues long. V was cut by 6 bases and J by 7 bases, with 7 bases left in between. CDR1 and CDR2 from the germline V gene are DFQATT and SNEGSKA (reference sequence). The CDR3 DNA reads TGCAGTGCGGGATACCAGCCCCAGCATTTT. This translates into CSAGYQPQHF.

This sequence joins TRBV19 and TRBJ1-2; no clear D. V dropped 6 bases and J dropped 4 bases, with 12 bases sitting between them. From germline, CDR1 is LNHDA and CDR2 SQIVND (reference sequence). This CDR3 spans 13 amino acids. The chain's CDR3 is CASRGPPIYGYTF. CDR3 coding DNA: TGTGCCAGTAGGGGCCCCCCCATCTATGGCTACACCTTC.

V is TRBV5-1 and J is TRBJ2-7; TRBD1 matches 9 bases. Trimming removed 3 bases from V and 2 bases from J; junction bases left unmatched: 15. Germline V CDR1 and CDR2: SGHRS, YFSETQ. This CDR3 region has 18 residues. CDR3 protein: CASSSPPLRDRATYEQYF. DNA for the CDR3: TGCGCCAGCAGCTCACCCCCGCTCCGGGACAGGGCAACCTACGAGCAGTACTTC.

The chain's CDR3 is CASSLWRGATYNEQFF. CDR3 sequence (DNA): TGTGCCAGCAGCTTATGGCGGGGGGCTACCTACAATGAGCAGTTCTTC. The V gene is TRBV7-9, the J gene TRBJ2-1; 8 bases are a match to TRBD2. Trimming at V came to 2 bases and at J to 2 bases, leaving 5 bases not matched to a gene. The CDR3 runs 16 residues. Germline CDR1 and CDR2: SEHNR and FQNEAQ (reference sequence). Variable domain in full (rest from reference TRBV7-9 and TRBJ2-1): DTGVSQNPRHKITKRGQNVTFRCDPISEHNRLYWYRQTLGQGPEFLTYFQNEAQLEKSRLLSDRFSAERPKGSFSTLEIQRTEQGDSAMYLCASSLWRGATYNEQFFGPGTRLTVL.